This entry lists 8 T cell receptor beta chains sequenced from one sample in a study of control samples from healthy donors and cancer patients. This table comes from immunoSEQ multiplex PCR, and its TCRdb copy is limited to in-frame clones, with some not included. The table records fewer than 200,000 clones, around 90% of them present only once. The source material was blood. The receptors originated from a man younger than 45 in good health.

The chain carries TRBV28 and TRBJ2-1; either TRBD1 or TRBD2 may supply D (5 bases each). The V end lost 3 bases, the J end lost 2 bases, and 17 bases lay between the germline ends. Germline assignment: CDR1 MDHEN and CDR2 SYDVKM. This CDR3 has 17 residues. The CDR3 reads CASSFMNTGGTYNEQFF. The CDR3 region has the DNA TGTGCCAGCAGTTTTATGAACACAGGAGGCACCTACAATGAGCAGTTCTTC.

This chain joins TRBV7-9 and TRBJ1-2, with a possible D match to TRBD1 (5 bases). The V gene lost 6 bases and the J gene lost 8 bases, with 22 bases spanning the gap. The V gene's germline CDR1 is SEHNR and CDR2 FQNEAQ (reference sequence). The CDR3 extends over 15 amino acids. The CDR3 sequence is CASSPGTADVGGYTF. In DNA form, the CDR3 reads TGTGCCAGCAGTCCCGGGACGGCGGACGTCGGGGGCTACACCTTC. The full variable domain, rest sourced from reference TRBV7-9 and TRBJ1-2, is DTGVSQNPRHKITKRGQNVTFRCDPISEHNRLYWYRQTLGQGPEFLTYFQNEAQLEKSRLLSDRFSAERPKGSFSTLEIQRTEQGDSAMYLCASSPGTADVGGYTFGSGTRLTVV.

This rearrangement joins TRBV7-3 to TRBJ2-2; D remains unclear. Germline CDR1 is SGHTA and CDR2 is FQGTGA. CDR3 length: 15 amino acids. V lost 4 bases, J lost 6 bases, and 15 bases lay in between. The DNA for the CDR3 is TGTGCCAGCAGCTCCCTCTCCAACTTGGCCGGGGAGCTGTTTTTT. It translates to CASSSLSNLAGELFF.

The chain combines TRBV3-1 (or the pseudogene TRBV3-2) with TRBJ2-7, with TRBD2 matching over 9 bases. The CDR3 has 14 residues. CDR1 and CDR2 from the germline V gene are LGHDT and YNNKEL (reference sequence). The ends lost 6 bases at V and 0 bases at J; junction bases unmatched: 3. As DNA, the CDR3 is TGTGCCAGCAGATCGACTAGCGGCTCCTACGAGCAGTACTTC. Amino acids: CASRSTSGSYEQYF.

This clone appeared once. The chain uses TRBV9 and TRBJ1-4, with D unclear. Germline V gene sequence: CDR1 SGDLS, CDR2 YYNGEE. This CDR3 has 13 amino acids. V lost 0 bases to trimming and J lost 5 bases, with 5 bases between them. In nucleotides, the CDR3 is TGTGCCAGCAGCGTAGGAGGAAATGAAAAACTGTTTTTT. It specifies CASSVGGNEKLFF. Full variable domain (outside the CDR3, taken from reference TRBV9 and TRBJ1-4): DSGVTQTPKHLITATGQRVTLRCSPRSGDLSVYWYQQSLDQGLQFLIQYYNGEERAKGNILERFSAQQFPDLHSELNLSSLELGDSALYFCASSVGGNEKLFFGSGTQLSVL.

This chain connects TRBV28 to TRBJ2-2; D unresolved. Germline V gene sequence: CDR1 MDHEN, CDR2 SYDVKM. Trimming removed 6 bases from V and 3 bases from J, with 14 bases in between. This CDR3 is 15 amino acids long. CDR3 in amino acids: CASREIARDTGELFF. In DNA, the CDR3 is TGTGCCAGCAGGGAGATAGCTCGGGACACCGGGGAGCTGTTTTTT.

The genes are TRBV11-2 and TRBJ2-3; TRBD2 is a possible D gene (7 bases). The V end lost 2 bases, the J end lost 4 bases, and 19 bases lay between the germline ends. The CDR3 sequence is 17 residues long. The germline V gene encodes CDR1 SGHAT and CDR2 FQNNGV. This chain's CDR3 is CASSLSPGGAAPDTQYF. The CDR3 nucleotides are TGTGCCAGCAGCTTATCCCCTGGGGGGGCGGCCCCAGATACGCAGTATTTT. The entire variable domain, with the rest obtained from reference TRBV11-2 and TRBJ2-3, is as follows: EAGVAQSPRYKIIEKRQSVAFWCNPISGHATLYWYQQILGQGPKLLIQFQNNGVVDDSQLPKDRFSAERLKGVDSTLKIQPAKLEDSAVYLCASSLSPGGAAPDTQYFGPGTRLTVL.

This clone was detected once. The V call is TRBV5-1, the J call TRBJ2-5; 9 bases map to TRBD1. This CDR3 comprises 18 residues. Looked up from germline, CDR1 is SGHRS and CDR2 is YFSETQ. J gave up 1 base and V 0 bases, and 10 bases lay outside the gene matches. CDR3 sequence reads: CASSLVRTGVPTQETQYF. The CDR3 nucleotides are TGCGCCAGCAGCTTGGTCCGGACAGGGGTCCCCACCCAAGAGACCCAGTACTTC.